This T cell receptor (beta chain) was identified in a study of cytomegalovirus exposure and HLA in healthy donors (dated by TCRdb to about 2017). For context, the study as a whole: An earlier analysis of approximately 600 of the donors reported 250 to 350 Gb of sequence data and 117 million unique TCR beta sequences from about 180 million T cells. To predict cytomegalovirus infection status, the study combined high-throughput TCR immunosequencing, statistical association of individual TCRs with disease status, and machine learning. All discovery cohort repertoires had been generated using a single sequencing platform. HLA typing included class I and class II loci at four-digit resolution. Genome-wide SNP genotypes for about 65% of the roughly 670 donors were used in a later genetic analysis, which treated that subset as a discovery cohort. A later analysis re-examined previously published TCR beta repertoires from around 670 donors and added high-resolution HLA genotyping to investigate patterns of TCR occurrence. Donor age, sex, ethnicity and CMV serostatus were collected together with the repertoire data. Using immunosequencing, the study profiled T cell repertoires from roughly 650 subjects and related those repertoires to cytomegalovirus serostatus. Rather than drawing on any new phenotypic data, the later analysis identified candidate immune exposures from TCR beta sequences and the way those sequences occurred across donors. The genetic ancestry cluster associated with self-reported Caucasian donors included around four fifths of the approximately 410 genotyped donors. Typing coverage varied by locus: roughly 620-640 donors for A, B, C, DRB1 and DQB1; 500 to 550 for DQA1; around 570 for DPA1; approximately 470 for DPB1. On average, roughly 200,000 unique TCR beta nucleotide sequences were sequenced per donor among roughly 430 genotyped donors of the cohort, with 15% to 20% of those sequences being non-productive. To decide whether each TCR beta V gene segment behaved as functional or pseudogenic, an earlier analysis of some 570 of the donors relied on high-throughput TCR beta sequencing. The study was designed to test whether signatures of past pathogen exposure could be identified by cataloging public T cell receptors. Along with the roughly 670-subject first cohort, a separate validation cohort of more than 90 different subjects was used. Roughly 310 gigabases of sequencing data and tens of millions of unique TCR sequences were included in an early release covering about 700 HLA-typed donors. Because of strong linkage in the cohort, five DR-DQ haplotypes were treated as single units for association and clustering.

The germline V gene encodes CDR1 SGHVS and CDR2 FNYEAQ. Including the terminal cysteine and phenylalanine, the CDR3 comprises 17 residues. CDR3 DNA is the only sequence kept; it has 51 bases, read in frame from the first base. V is cut back by 4 bases and J by 1 base, with 11 bases in the junction unmatched. Library preparation employed the immunoSEQ multiplex PCR assay. A mixture of 60 forward primers for TCR Vbeta segments and 13 reverse primers for TCR Jbeta segments was used in the multiplex PCR. Amplification of the CDR3 region of rearranged TCR beta genes was performed with a multiplex PCR assay on genomic DNA. Amplified TCR beta libraries were sequenced as 87-base-pair reads on the Illumina HiSeq System. Processing in the source paper ran as follows. In a later analysis, 80 million or so unique TCR beta chains were counted across the approximately 620 repertoires, and roughly 10 million of these chains were shared by at least two donors. A nearest-neighbor algorithm error-corrected the raw reads and collapsed the reads into unique sequences, merging closely related sequences to remove PCR and sequencing errors. V, D and J gene segments were assigned by aligning CDR3 sequences to IMGT reference sequences. For a sequence to be retained, a match of at least six nucleotides was required to both a V gene segment and a J gene segment. Rearrangements were classified as productive when the CDR3 lacked stop codons and remained in frame with V and J, and all other rearrangements were classified as non-productive. Following IMGT convention, CDR3 was defined as the stretch from the second conserved V-encoded cysteine to the conserved J-encoded phenylalanine. Sequences without an unambiguous match to a single V gene segment were excluded from the earlier analysis of about 600 of the donors. In an earlier analysis of roughly 500 of the donors, V segments were called functional above 56.7% productive rearrangements and were called segregating when the between-donor standard deviation exceeded 5%. To diagnose cytomegalovirus status from the catalog of TCR beta chain sequences, a statistical classification framework was built. In a later analysis, TCR nucleotide sequences were compared against IMGT/GENE-DB human TR gene sequences so that V and J genes could be assigned. The TCRdist pipeline was used in a later analysis to assign CDR3 sequences and most-parsimonious VDJ recombination scenarios. A later analysis defined each TCR beta chain by its CDR3 amino acid sequence plus V-gene family, and excluded reads lacking a unique V-gene family. A later analysis removed 500 to 650 highly shared, low-generation-probability nucleotide sequences to deal with suspected cross-contamination and a sequencing artifact. A later analysis calculated a clonal expansion index for each public chain from normalized within-repertoire ranks of inferred template counts. A later analysis computed generation probabilities with a VDJ recombination model fitted to out-of-frame rearrangements, and checked the results against IGoR. A later analysis scored TCR-TCR, TCR-HLA and TCR-CMV co-occurrence with hypergeometric tests, applying a repertoire-size bias correction to TCR pairs. To estimate false discovery rates, a later analysis permuted the HLA or CMV assignments 20 times. In a later analysis, co-occurring TCRs were grouped using DBSCAN, with TCRdist sequence similarity added in when clustering inside HLA-allele-positive subsets. For co-occurrence clustering, repertoires with fewer than 30,000 or more than 120,000 public chains were excluded, along with 4 to 6 repertoires with anomalous nucleotide sharing. In TCRdb, the immuneACCESS table is reduced to in-frame sequences with V and J assigned. These tables do not hold every clone; where another copy was compared, an unresolved V gene accounts for under half, and the others remain unexplained. V, J and clone size reflect that table, while D and trimming were determined from the DNA. The table for this sample lists 150,000 to 180,000 clones; around 80% of them were counted only once. The ten most abundant clones make up roughly 4% of the sample.

Of note for this clone: Its specific antigen is unknown. Base quality data are lacking; no much larger clone is found one base away.

Overall results and qualifications from the work: It was suggested by the authors that the approach could potentially be generalized to other disease states and immunological phenotypes. Correlated functional status among segregating V segments might be attributable to linkage disequilibrium, but an unknown experimental factor could not be ruled out. Compared with the roughly 710-donor mean, donors in an Asian-associated ancestry cluster had fewer N-insertions in productive TCRs, according to a later genetic analysis. In a later genetic analysis, a missense DCLRE1C variant was associated with V-gene and J-gene trimming of TCR beta chains, and the association was replicated in an independent cohort. In a later analysis, some 17,000 TCR beta sequences were associated with specific HLA alleles at a false discovery rate of 0.05. In the study, around 150 TCR beta chains were listed as associated with cytomegalovirus. The presence/absence analyses assumed that sequencing depth was roughly uniform across donors, and that assumption may not be true. Some IMGT-functional V segments, including TRBV6-2 and TRBV6-3, could not be told apart with the 87-base-pair reads, so those segments were excluded. The classifier was reported to diagnose cytomegalovirus status with high specificity and sensitivity in both the original cohort and the validation cohort. In this cohort, only TCR beta chains were sequenced, and detectable features were limited by the absence of alpha or paired-chain data. Immune exposure information for the cohort was limited to CMV serostatus. Most CMV-associated TCR beta chains appeared to be HLA-restricted in a later analysis, and the HLA associations seemed to be driven largely by CMV exposure. Because counts were too low, about 18 rarely observed V segments, including chromosome 9 orphons, were excluded from the earlier analysis of fewer than 650 of the donors. While some public TCRs were present in many individuals, most TCR sequences turned up only very rarely across donors. A further reported finding was that TCR beta sequences accurately predicted the HLA-A and HLA-B alleles for most subjects in the first cohort. In vitro tests confirmed that a few of the cytomegalovirus-associated TCR beta chains recognize cytomegalovirus antigens. Because HLA typing was missing for some donors at each locus, association tests included only the typed subset. In a later analysis, HLA-associated TCR beta chains showed more clonal expansion and lower generation probabilities than non-associated chains that were equally common. In a later analysis, the rate of TCR association differed among HLA loci, with DRB1 alleles having the most associated TCRs and HLA-C alleles having the fewest. Assigning TCR associations to individual alleles was difficult when HLA alleles, especially DR and DQ, strongly co-occurred. A cluster of highly shared sequence variants was judged likely to represent a technical artifact of the sequencing pipeline. Broadly in line with IMGT annotations, most TCR beta V segments showed up in productive rearrangements about 87% or about 30% of the time in an earlier analysis of approximately 640 of the donors. According to a later analysis, parvovirus B19, influenza, CMV and Epstein-Barr virus appeared linked to several top co-occurrence clusters.

In total, 500 to 700 healthy bone marrow donors made up the cohort. All cohort members were sampled while nominally healthy, although unrecorded immune exposures were likely present. The donor tested CMV seronegative and was one of the 352 seronegative cohort members. A peripheral blood sample was provided by each donor, and peripheral blood mononuclear cells were used for TCR beta sequencing. The Qiagen DNeasy Blood Extraction Kit was used to extract genomic DNA from the blood cell samples. Sequencing input: PBMCs. The chain was built from TRBV7-6 and TRBJ2-7, with 9 junctional bases fitting TRBD1. This clonotype was sampled from a woman aged 40-49 years in good health and CMV-seronegative. The CDR3 region reads CASSSFQDRGLSYEQYF. The DNA sequence is as follows: TGTGCCAGCAGCTCTTTTCAGGACAGGGGCTTATCCTACGAGCAGTACTTC.